Below are 16 T cell receptor beta chains sequenced from a single sample in a study of blood T cells in healthy people across ages (dated by TCRdb to between 2014 and 2017). Library preparation used 5' RACE. The run used an Illumina HiSeq 2500. A second about 7 to 12 cycle PCR used a sample-barcoded 5' primer and a J-beta primer mix. Using fastp trimming at Q25 and MiXCR clonotype assembly, TCRdb reanalyzed the public sequencing data and kept in-frame beta chains. Identical CDR3 proteins give one entry, which carries the most common genes and DNA. The sample table shows about 780,000 distinct CDR3 sequences, and about 59% are seen once. The biggest ten clones account for around a quarter of the sample. Sequencing was done on a sample of blood. The origin of the receptors is a man aged 25-45 years in good health.

The chain links TRBV6-2 or TRBV6-3 to TRBJ2-3, with 11 bases lining up with TRBD1. Germline lookup yields CDR1 MNHEY and CDR2 SVGEGT. This CDR3 is 15 amino acids long. In DNA form, the CDR3 reads TGTGCTTCACAAGAAGGACAGGGGGCGAGAGATACGCAGTATTTT. Amino acid sequence: CASQEGQGARDTQYF.

CDR3 residues: CASSQDRTGVGNNEQFF. CDR3 nucleotide sequence: TGTGCCAGCAGCCAAGATAGGACAGGGGTGGGAAACAATGAGCAGTTCTTC. V usage is TRBV3-1 and J usage is TRBJ2-1; 9 bases are a match to TRBD1. The CDR3 runs 17 residues. V was clipped by 0 bases and J by 5 bases; unmatched bases: 8. CDR1 and CDR2 from the germline V gene are LGHDT and YNNKEL (reference sequence).

V usage is TRBV4-2 and J usage is TRBJ2-5; TRBD1 aligns across 9 bases. V gave up 4 bases and J gave up 5 bases; unmatched junction bases: 8. Germline V gives CDR1 LGHNA, CDR2 YNFKEQ. This CDR3 spans 15 amino acids. Here the CDR3 DNA reads TGTGCCAGCAGCCTGACAACAGGGGGCGGGGAGACCCAGTACTTC. Amino acids: CASSLTTGGGETQYF.

This chain links TRBV4-1 with TRBJ1-2; 11 nucleotides align to TRBD1. Germline loops: CDR1 MGHRA, CDR2 YSYEKL. V dropped 4 bases and J dropped 6; count of bases not matched to a gene: 10. The CDR3 loop spans 16 amino acids. The chain's CDR3 is CASSPVGGQGENGYTF. The CDR3 bases are TGCGCCAGCAGCCCCGTCGGGGGACAGGGGGAAAATGGCTACACCTTC.

V is TRBV7-6 and J is TRBJ2-7; no firm D call. Trimming removed 3 bases at V and 5 bases at J, with 17 bases between. The V gene's germline CDR1 is SGHVS and CDR2 FNYEAQ. This CDR3 has 15 amino acids. As DNA, the CDR3 is TGTGCCAGCAGCTTGACCTGGACCCAGAGGCACGAGCAGTACTTC. Protein: CASSLTWTQRHEQYF.

The genes are TRBV7-9 and TRBJ2-5; possibly TRBD1 for D (6 bases). The J call may be incorrect, as the DNA end agrees better with TRBJ2-7. CDR3 length: 16 amino acids. Per germline, CDR1 SEHNR and CDR2 FQNEAQ (reference sequence). The CDR3 bases are TGTGCCAGCAGCTCGATAAGGGGCAGGGGAGTTTACGAGCAGTACTTC. The encoded protein is CASSSIRGRGVYEQYF.

The gene calls are TRBV27 and TRBJ2-3; 12 bases agree with TRBD2. Per the germline V gene, CDR1 is MNHEY and CDR2 is SMNVEV (reference sequence). The CDR3 totals 16 residues. Trimming took 5 bases from V and 6 from J; bases not matched to a gene: 9. As DNA, the CDR3 is TGTGCCAGCAGTGACCCGTGGACTAGCGGGACTGATACGCAGTATTTT. It translates to CASSDPWTSGTDTQYF.

As to this clonotype: One end of the junction varies from germline; a read error may be responsible. The chain carries TRBV7-9 and TRBJ2-7; TRBD2 aligns across 13 bases. CDR3 size: 15 residues. The germline CDR1 and CDR2 sequences are SEHNR and FQNEAQ (reference sequence). The CDR3 DNA follows: TGTGCCAGCAGCCAACTAGCGGGGGGGTACAATGAGCGGTTCTTC. Translation gives CASSQLAGGYNERFF.

The DNA for the CDR3 is TGTGCCAGCAGTTGGCCGACAGGGGCGACTGAAGCTTTCTTT. It translates to CASSWPTGATEAFF. The chain is built from TRBV5-6 and TRBJ1-1; 8 bases line up with TRBD1. The CDR3 consists of 14 residues. The germline CDR1 and CDR2 sequences are SGHDT and YYEEEE. The V and J ends lost 5 bases and 5 bases, in that order; junction bases with no gene match: 8.

The chain uses TRBV6-5 and TRBJ2-6; no clear D gene. With 8 bases removed from V and 2 bases from J, the gap between germline ends came to 13 bases. The CDR3 has 15 amino acids. Germline V gives CDR1 MNHEY, CDR2 SVGAGI. DNA for the CDR3: TGTGCCAGCGCCAACCGGGTAGCTGGGGCCAACGTCCTGACTTTC. Translated, it gives CASANRVAGANVLTF.

Comments on this clonotype: One end of the junction does not line up with germline, which may come from a read error. The chain recombines TRBV4-3 with TRBJ2-1; 9 nucleotides align to TRBD2. This CDR3 is 16 amino acids long. Germline V gives CDR1 LGHNA, CDR2 YSLEER. The CDR3 region is CASSLGLAGEYNELFF. The CDR3, as DNA: TGCGCCAGCAGCTTAGGATTAGCGGGGGAATACAATGAGCTGTTCTTC.

This clonotype was seen a handful of times. This chain joins TRBV27 and TRBJ1-1, with D unclear. Trimming took off 5 bases at V and 3 bases at J, with 16 bases between the two ends. Germline V gene sequence: CDR1 MNHEY, CDR2 SMNVEV (reference sequence). The CDR3 has 15 residues. CDR3 sequence reads: CASSPHQLRDTEAFF. The CDR3 DNA reads TGTGCCAGCAGTCCGCACCAACTTCGGGACACTGAAGCTTTCTTT.

The V gene is TRBV20-1, the J gene TRBJ2-5, with TRBD2 matching 9 bases. V trimming: 6 bases; J trimming: 11 bases; junction bases outside the gene matches: 13. CDR3 length: 13 residues. Per the germline V gene, CDR1 is DFQATT and CDR2 is SNEGSKA (reference sequence). CDR3 loop: CSAASGAGYGQYF. DNA for the CDR3: TGCAGTGCCGCTAGCGGGGCGGGCTACGGGCAGTACTTC.

Concerning this clonotype: This may come from a read error, since a much larger clone is one base off. The chain recombines TRBV7-2 with TRBJ2-1; the match to TRBD2 covers 10 bases. The CDR3 loop spans 15 amino acids. Germline V lookup: CDR1 SGHTA, CDR2 FQGNSA. The CDR3 bases are TGTGACAGCAGCCAAAGCGGGGGGGGTGCGGATGAGCAGTTCTTC. This codes for CDSSQSGGGADEQFF.

The chain is built from TRBV9 and TRBJ2-1, with no clear D. Germline values: CDR1 SGDLS, CDR2 YYNGEE. The germline V and J ends were trimmed by 2 bases and 10 bases, with 13 bases remaining between them. The CDR3 loop spans 13 amino acids. CDR3 in DNA: TGTGCCAGCAGCGTTGTGTCCGTAGGCGAGCAGTTCTTC. Translation gives CASSVVSVGEQFF. The whole variable domain, remainder taken from reference TRBV9 and TRBJ2-1, is DSGVTQTPKHLITATGQRVTLRCSPRSGDLSVYWYQQSLDQGLQFLIQYYNGEERAKGNILERFSAQQFPDLHSELNLSSLELGDSALYFCASSVVSVGEQFFGPGTRLTVL.

This clonotype was observed a handful of times. This chain uses TRBV7-2 with TRBJ1-2; 12 bases fit TRBD1. The V gene end was trimmed by 3 bases and the J gene end by 8 bases; junction bases not matched to a gene: 4. CDR3 length: 14 residues. Germline CDR1 reads SGHTA; CDR2 reads FQGNSA. As DNA, the CDR3 is TGTGCCAGCAGCTTGGGACAGGGGGCGCGAGGCTACACCTTC. This gives the protein CASSLGQGARGYTF. Filled out from reference TRBV7-2 and TRBJ1-2, the complete variable domain reads GAGVSQSPSNKVTEKGKDVELRCDPISGHTALYWYRQSLGQGLEFLIYFQGNSAPDKSGLPSDRFSAERTGGSVSTLTIQRTQQEDSAVYLCASSLGQGARGYTFGSGTRLTVV.